This TCR beta chain is from a study of blood T cell repertoires in COVID-19. Looking at the study overall: The cDNA or gDNA used as material had been derived from T cells, B-cell-depleted T cells, or PBMCs.

In the original processing: Quantification of nucleated cells was approximated via reference gene primer amplification. The method was immunoSEQ multiplex PCR; TCRdb's version includes in-frame clones alone and lacks a portion of them. That table is the source of V, J and clone size, and D and trimming were worked out from the DNA. The table records 250,000 or so clones, about 87% of them present only once. The CDR3 is made up of 14 amino acids. V was shortened by 6 bases and J by 0 bases, with 9 bases between the two germline ends. Germline loops: CDR1 MNHEY, CDR2 SVGAGI. The source is a man aged 45-65 years who had been exposed to COVID-19. The gene calls are TRBV6-5 and TRBJ1-5; D unresolved. Sequenced sample: PBMCs or T cells enriched from blood (not recorded which). DNA for the CDR3: TGTGCCAGCAGGCGCGCTCATAGCAATCAGCCCCAGCATTTT. Its translation is CASRRAHSNQPQHF.